The subject of this entry is one TCR beta chain. Seattle patient enrollment occurred during active infection, with longitudinal follow-up thereafter. The sample is drawn from a study of blood T cell repertoires in COVID-19. Looking at the study overall: In each case, the material was cDNA or gDNA derived from T cells, B-cell-depleted T cells, or PBMCs.

Original analysis: How many nucleated cells were present was estimated from reference gene primer amplification. Profiling relied on immunoSEQ multiplex PCR, and the TCRdb table lists in-frame clones only, not all of them. The DNA was the basis for D and trimming; V, J and clone size are from that table. The sample records roughly 250,000 clones, more than 90% being singletons. Sequenced input: peripheral blood. The sequence was obtained from a person aged 18 to 35 with COVID-19, enrolled during active disease.

Here the CDR3 DNA reads TGTGCCAGCAGTGTCCCCGGGACAGGGGTAAACTATGGCTACACCTTC. This codes for CASSVPGTGVNYGYTF. The chain is built from TRBV28 and TRBJ1-2; 10 bases line up with TRBD1. Germline V gene data show CDR1 as MDHEN and CDR2 as SYDVKM. This CDR3 contains 16 residues. V trimming: 5 bases; J trimming: 2 bases; junction bases outside the gene matches: 8.